This T cell receptor (beta chain) was captured by sequencing in a study of T cell changes during pregnancy in multiple sclerosis (dated by TCRdb to the late 2010s). Describing the broader study: The study looked at changes in the T cell repertoire across pregnancy in women with multiple sclerosis.

The method was the immunoSEQ multiplex PCR assay. TCRdb's version of the immuneACCESS table is confined to in-frame rearrangements and falls short of the full clone set. An unresolved V gene accounts for under half of the shortfall where checked; the remainder is of unknown origin. This sample comprises 70,000 to 95,000 clones, approximately 95% of them detected only once. Approximately 1.7% of the sample is taken by the ten largest. Per the germline V gene, SGHRS is the CDR1 and YFSETQ is the CDR2. The junction shows trimming of 1 base on V and 3 bases on J, plus 10 bases between the germline ends. There are 14 amino acids in the CDR3, from cysteine to phenylalanine inclusive. The read is trimmed to its CDR3 DNA, 42 bases read in frame from base 1. Notes on this clone: The clone's antigen remains unknown. No much larger clone exists at a distance of one base, and base qualities are not known.

The V gene is TRBV5-1 and the J gene is TRBJ1-1, with a tentative D gene TRBD1 over 6 matching bases. The material sequenced was peripheral blood, taken after pregnancy. This receptor was obtained from a female donor in good health, enrolled as a control in a pregnancy study. The CDR3 sequence is CASSLTGMYTEAFF. The bases are TGCGCCAGCAGCTTGACAGGGATGTACACTGAAGCTTTCTTT.